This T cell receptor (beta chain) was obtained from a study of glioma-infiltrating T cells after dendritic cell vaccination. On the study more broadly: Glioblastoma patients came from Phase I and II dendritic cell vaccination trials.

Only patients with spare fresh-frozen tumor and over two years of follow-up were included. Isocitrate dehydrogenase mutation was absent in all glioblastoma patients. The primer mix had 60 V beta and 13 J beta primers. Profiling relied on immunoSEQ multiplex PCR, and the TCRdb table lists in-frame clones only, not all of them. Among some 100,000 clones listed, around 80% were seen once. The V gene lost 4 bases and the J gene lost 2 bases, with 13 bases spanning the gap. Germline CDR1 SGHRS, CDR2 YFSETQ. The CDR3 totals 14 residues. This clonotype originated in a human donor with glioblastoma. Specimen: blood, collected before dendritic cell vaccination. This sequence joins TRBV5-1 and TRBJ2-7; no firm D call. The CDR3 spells CASSPGRSAYEQYF. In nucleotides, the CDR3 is TGCGCCAGCAGCCCGGGTAGATCCGCCTACGAGCAGTACTTC.